This TCR beta chain was sequenced for a study of shared clonotypes between healthy human individuals. Study-wide results and caveats: Rarefaction analysis demonstrated incomplete sorted-subset sequencing notwithstanding large depth. Exclusively blood specimens were collected; tissue repertoires likely differ.

V lost 11 bases and J 8 bases, leaving 15 bases between the germline ends. There are 12 residues in the CDR3. In germline, CDR1 is LNHDA, CDR2 SQIVND (reference sequence). Researchers ran the assay at a deep level. DNA at roughly 0.2 ug, about 30,000 T cell genomes, went into sorted-subset replicate PCRs. Clones were read by immunoSEQ multiplex PCR, and TCRdb kept only the in-frame ones, dropping some. The sample includes about a million clones, roughly 75% of them seen just once. About this clone: What it recognizes is unknown.

The V and J genes are TRBV19 and TRBJ1-4, with a tentative D call TRBD1 (5 bases). This TCR was recovered from a man aged 18 to 35 in good health. The sequenced sample was memory CD4+ T cells sorted from blood. The subset was: CD45RA-negative fraction. CDR3 in DNA: TGTGCCGTACAGGCTTTTGGGGAAAAACTGTTTTTT. It translates to CAVQAFGEKLFF. Full variable domain (rest looked up from reference TRBV19 and TRBJ1-4): DGGITQSPKYLFRKEGQNVTLSCEQNLNHDAMYWYRQDPGQGLRLIYYSQIVNDFQKGDIAEGYSVSREKKESFPLTVTSAQKNPTAFYLCAVQAFGEKLFFGSGTQLSVL.